Sequencing of this TCR beta chain was carried out in a study of Tregs in tolerant kidney transplant recipients. Points on this clone: What it binds is unknown. The read terminates 3 residues ahead of where the CDR3 ends, so the germline J gene completes it.

Trimming removed 5 bases from V and 5 bases from J, with 13 bases in between. This CDR3 contains 13 residues. From germline, CDR1 is SNHLY and CDR2 FYNNEI. Unstimulated Tregs (CD4+CD25+CD127-) and CD4+CD25- non-Tregs were sorted from PBMCs. Libraries were prepared by immunoSEQ multiplex PCR; TCRdb keeps only in-frame clonotypes and omits some of them. Found here are 30,000 or so clones; the top ten clones hold around 14%. Study findings and constraints: Donor-specific Treg expansion exceeded global Treg expansion in tolerant patients, suggesting antigen drive. Biological reproducibility was not directly addressed in this study. Tregs expanded with activated donor B cells seemed most donor-specific.

This TCR was sampled from a human donor who received a combined kidney and bone marrow transplant. The V call is TRBV2, the J call TRBJ2-7; perhaps TRBD2 as D (5 bases). This material consisted of CD8+ T cells from blood, taken before the transplant. The CDR3 reads CASSPLRGHEQYF. The sequenced part of the CDR3 DNA is TGTGCCAGCAGTCCCTTGAGAGGGCACGAG.